This T cell receptor beta chain was captured in a study of blood T cell repertoires in COVID-19. Whole-study context: Both acute and convalescent COVID-19 samples were obtained from the United States, Italy and Spain. Sample material is recorded as cDNA or gDNA derived from T cells, B-cell-depleted T cells, or PBMCs.

In the original analysis: Reference gene primers were amplified, and this amplification served to estimate nucleated cell counts. Repertoires were generated with immunoSEQ multiplex PCR, while TCRdb's copy carries only in-frame clones and drops some. That table furnishes V, J and clone size, whereas the DNA furnished D and trimming. The table includes fewer than 25,000 clones, roughly 86% detected once. This clone occurred once. J lost 5 bases, V lost 4 bases, and 8 bases had no gene match. Germline loops: CDR1 MNHEY, CDR2 SVGAGI. The CDR3 is 14 amino acids. This chain joins TRBV6-5 and TRBJ2-7; 7 bases match TRBD1. The material sequenced was peripheral blood. This receptor was obtained from a man between 45 and 60 years old with active COVID-19. Here the CDR3 reads CASSSLTGTNEQYF. The CDR3 DNA reads as TGTGCCAGCAGTTCACTGACAGGGACCAACGAGCAGTACTTC.